The 22 T cell receptor beta chains reported below all come from one sample, sequenced in a study of CD8+ T cells in alopecia areata. Reverse transcribed after extraction, RNA yielded cDNA as the sequencing template. Sequencing used immunoSEQ multiplex PCR; TCRdb keeps in-frame clones, though not all of them. The sample yields approximately 170,000 clones, about 60% seen once. Treatment: oral pan-JAK inhibitor, 5-10 mg twice daily. The source material was CD4+ T cells sorted from blood, sampled at week 4, from a patient treated with tofacitinib. These receptors originate from a human donor with alopecia areata.

This clone has at least ten counts. The chain has TRBV29-1 and TRBJ2-2; no clear D. The V end was cut by 3 bases, the J end by 3 bases, with 8 bases between. CDR1 and CDR2 from the germline V gene are SQVTM and ANQGSEA. The CDR3 extends over 13 amino acids. CDR3 bases: TGCAGCGTTGACCCTAGTCACACCGGGGAGCTGTTTTTT. It yields the protein CSVDPSHTGELFF.

Remarks on this clone: Other nucleotide sequences in the sample specify the same CDR3. The V gene is TRBV30, the J gene TRBJ1-1, with a tentative D call TRBD1 (5 bases). Germline values: CDR1 GTSNPN, CDR2 SVGIG (reference sequence). Trimming removed 2 bases from V and 1 base from J, with 8 bases in between. This CDR3 comprises 13 residues. The CDR3 nucleotides are TGTGCCTGGAGTCCCGACAGGAACACTGAAGCTTTCTTT. It codes for CAWSPDRNTEAFF.

This chain uses TRBV19 with TRBJ2-3, with unresolved D. The CDR3 sequence is 12 residues long. Germline V CDR1 and CDR2: LNHDA, SQIVND (reference sequence). V was trimmed by 6 bases and J by 6 bases, leaving 10 bases between them. The CDR3 DNA sequence: TGTGCCAGTAGCCTCACGAGGGATACGCAGTATTTT. Translation: CASSLTRDTQYF.

The rearrangement joins TRBV6-6 to TRBJ2-5; 8 bases fit TRBD1. With 4 bases clipped from V and 7 bases from J, the junction kept 11 bases outside the gene matches. CDR3 length: 15 residues. Per germline, CDR1 MNHNY and CDR2 SVGAGI (reference sequence). The DNA of the CDR3 is TGTGCCAGCAGTTTTCAGGGGGCGCCGTCTGGGACCCAGTACTTC. Its translation: CASSFQGAPSGTQYF.

This clone was counted a few times. The chain combines TRBV5-1 with TRBJ2-7; TRBD1 agrees at 7 bases. Germline CDR1 is SGHRS and CDR2 is YFSETQ. The CDR3 runs 12 residues. V shed 4 bases and J 3 bases; nucleotides not matched to a gene: 1. DNA of the CDR3: TGCGCCAGCAGCGGGGACAGCTACGAGCAGTACTTC. Protein: CASSGDSYEQYF.

This rearrangement joins TRBV4-2 to TRBJ1-2, with D hard to call. Germline CDR1 reads LGHNA; CDR2 reads YNFKEQ. The CDR3 has 13 residues. The V gene lost 1 base and the J gene lost 1 base, with 4 bases spanning the gap. CDR3: CASSQVLNYGYTF. The DNA of the CDR3 is TGTGCCAGCAGCCAAGTACTTAACTATGGCTACACCTTC.

Notes on this clone: The DNA is left out, because the CDR3 cannot be placed on it with certainty; the CDR3 is given as TCRdb lists it. The chain is built from TRBV28 and TRBJ2-1; the DNA was not used to check the table's D call, TRBD2. Germline loops: CDR1 MDHEN, CDR2 SYDVKM. The CDR3 comprises 13 residues, both ends counted. CDR3 sequence reads: CASSLREFGGGIF.

The gene calls are TRBV27 and TRBJ2-2; D gene ambiguous. Germline CDR1 reads MNHEY; CDR2 reads SMNVEV (reference sequence). Trimming took 6 bases from V and 2 from J, leaving 7 bases between them. This CDR3 has 13 amino acids. CDR3 region: CASSGGNTGELFF. CDR3 DNA: TGTGCCAGCAGCGGCGGTAACACCGGGGAGCTGTTTTTT.

The CDR3 spells CASSPRDRTNYGYTF. Written as DNA, the CDR3 is TGTGCCAGCAGTCCACGAGACAGGACTAACTATGGCTACACCTTC. This chain joins TRBV6-6 and TRBJ1-2; D is possibly TRBD1 (6 bases). The germline V and J ends were trimmed by 5 bases and 0 bases, with 13 bases remaining between them. Germline V gives CDR1 MNHNY, CDR2 SVGAGI (reference sequence). CDR3 length: 15 amino acids.

The CDR3 DNA reads as TGCAGCGTTGGACAGGGGGCTACCGAGCAGTACTTC. Its protein product is CSVGQGATEQYF. The chain combines TRBV29-1 with TRBJ2-7; 10 bases align to TRBD1. Trimming at V came to 4 bases and at J to 6 bases, leaving 3 bases not matched to a gene. Germline V gene lookup returns CDR1 SQVTM and CDR2 ANQGSEA. The CDR3 is made up of 12 amino acids.

The J gene is TRBJ2-1, the V gene TRBV6-1; possible D gene TRBD1, 6 bases. V lost 4 bases, J lost 0 bases, and 13 bases lay in between. Germline V gives CDR1 MNHNS, CDR2 SASEGT. The CDR3 runs 16 residues. CDR3 protein: CASSGFRGSSYNEQFF. DNA for the CDR3: TGTGCCAGCAGTGGCTTCAGGGGTAGCTCCTACAATGAGCAGTTCTTC.

The V gene is TRBV6-1, the J gene TRBJ2-2; D is uncertain. Trimming removed 0 bases at V and 9 bases at J, with 5 bases between. Germline values: CDR1 MNHNS, CDR2 SASEGT. This CDR3 spans 12 amino acids. CDR3 in amino acids: CASSEALRELFF. In DNA, the CDR3 is TGTGCCAGCAGTGAAGCGTTGCGGGAGCTGTTTTTT.

This chain connects TRBV29-1 to TRBJ2-3; D might be TRBD1 (5 bases). Germline V gene data show CDR1 as SQVTM and CDR2 as ANQGSEA. Deletions cut 4 bases from V and 2 bases from J, with 19 bases between. This CDR3 region has 16 residues. The chain's CDR3 is CSVVWGELTFTDTQYF. In DNA form, the CDR3 reads TGCAGCGTTGTTTGGGGCGAATTGACCTTCACAGATACGCAGTATTTT.

This clone was recorded many times. The rearrangement uses TRBV10-3 and TRBJ1-5, with 8 bases fitting TRBD1. Trimming removed 2 bases from V and 1 base from J; junction bases left unmatched: 1. Germline lookup yields CDR1 ENHRY and CDR2 SYGVKD. The CDR3 covers 15 residues. CDR3 nucleotide sequence: TGTGCCATCAGTGAGGGGGACAGGAGCAATCAGCCCCAGCATTTT. It codes for CAISEGDRSNQPQHF.

This chain uses TRBV9 with TRBJ2-1; D might be TRBD1 (5 bases). Per germline, CDR1 SGDLS and CDR2 YYNGEE. CDR3 length: 15 residues. V lost 0 bases and J 7 bases, leaving 14 bases between the germline ends. The DNA for the CDR3 is TGTGCCAGCAGCGTAGATTCAGGGCTCTGGAATGAGCAGTTCTTC. Amino acids: CASSVDSGLWNEQFF.

This clone came up a few times. The J gene is TRBJ1-1, the V gene TRBV4-2; D possibly corresponds to TRBD1 (6 bases). Trimming shortened V by 4 bases and J by 4 bases, and 16 bases separated the two germline ends. The CDR3 sequence is 15 residues long. Germline V gene data show CDR1 as LGHNA and CDR2 as YNFKEQ. In nucleotides, the CDR3 is TGTGCCAGCAGCCGAGAAGGGGGGTCCCCCACTGAAGCTTTCTTT. This encodes CASSREGGSPTEAFF.

The CDR3 DNA follows: TGTGCCAGCAGCCTAGACAGAAACAATGAGCAGTTCTTC. Its protein product is CASSLDRNNEQFF. The V gene is TRBV7-9, the J gene TRBJ2-1; a possible D gene is TRBD1 (5 bases). This CDR3 comprises 13 residues. V lost 5 bases, J lost 5 bases, and 10 bases lay in between. Germline V CDR1 and CDR2: SEHNR, FQNEAQ (reference sequence).

The V call is TRBV19, the J call TRBJ1-2; D may be TRBD1 (6 bases). Germline CDR1 is LNHDA and CDR2 is SQIVND (reference sequence). The CDR3 loop spans 13 amino acids. The V end lost 2 bases, the J end lost 6 bases, and 10 bases lay between the germline ends. Here the CDR3 reads CASSIQGMDGYTF. For the CDR3, the DNA is TGTGCCAGTAGTATACAGGGGATGGATGGCTACACCTTC. The full variable domain, rest sourced from reference TRBV19 and TRBJ1-2, is DGGITQSPKYLFRKEGQNVTLSCEQNLNHDAMYWYRQDPGQGLRLIYYSQIVNDFQKGDIAEGYSVSREKKESFPLTVTSAQKNPTAFYLCASSIQGMDGYTFGSGTRLTVV.

The gene calls are TRBV30 and TRBJ2-7, with D perhaps matching TRBD1 or TRBD2 (5 bases each). The V and J ends lost 4 bases and 7 bases respectively, with 17 bases between them. CDR1 and CDR2 from the germline V gene are GTSNPN and SVGIG (reference sequence). The CDR3 is made up of 13 amino acids. The DNA for the CDR3 is TGTGCCTGGACGGGGCGGACGAGGGGTGAGCAGTACTTC. The encoded protein is CAWTGRTRGEQYF.

The chain links TRBV5-1 to TRBJ2-5, with D perhaps assigned TRBD1 or TRBD2 (5 bases each). V gave up 4 bases and J gave up 4 bases, with 11 bases separating them. Germline loops: CDR1 SGHRS, CDR2 YFSETQ. This CDR3 comprises 13 residues. CDR3 loop: CASSPFGGETQYF. CDR3 in DNA: TGCGCCAGCAGCCCCTTTGGGGGAGAGACCCAGTACTTC.

This chain links TRBV11-2 with TRBJ2-3; a weak D match, TRBD1 (6 bases). The CDR3 covers 14 residues. V was clipped by 4 bases and J by 5 bases, with 13 bases between them. The germline V gene has CDR1 SGHAT and CDR2 FQNNGV. This CDR3 reads CASSSTTGLDTQYF. DNA of the CDR3: TGTGCCAGCAGCTCCACAACAGGGTTAGATACGCAGTATTTT.

V is TRBV10-3 and J is TRBJ1-1; TRBD1 aligns across 7 bases. This CDR3 has 14 amino acids. Per germline, CDR1 ENHRY and CDR2 SYGVKD. J gave up 0 bases and V 6 bases, and 4 bases lay outside the gene matches. For the CDR3, the DNA is TGTGCCATCAGCCAGGGACAGCTGAACACTGAAGCTTTCTTT. Its translation is CAISQGQLNTEAFF.